The 18 T cell receptor beta chains below come from one sample, sequenced in a study of cytomegalovirus exposure and HLA in healthy donors. Produced via immunoSEQ multiplex PCR; TCRdb's table is partial and in-frame only. Of around 230,000 clones listed, approximately 84% are singletons. Sequenced sample: PBMCs. These receptors originate from a young woman in good health and CMV-seropositive.

The DNA of the CDR3 is TGTGCCAGTAGTATGCGACAGGAGAGGGAAAAACTGTTTTTT. Its translation is CASSMRQEREKLFF. The rearrangement links TRBV19 to TRBJ1-4; tentative D call: TRBD1 (6 bases). This CDR3 contains 14 residues. Germline V gives CDR1 LNHDA, CDR2 SQIVND (reference sequence). The V gene lost 3 bases and the J gene lost 8 bases, with 13 bases spanning the gap.

This clone was detected only a few times. The gene calls are TRBV6-1 and TRBJ2-7, with D possibly TRBD1 on 6 matching bases. CDR1 MNHNS and CDR2 SASEGT come from the germline V gene. The CDR3 is 12 residues long. Between the trimmed V and J ends, which lost 4 bases and 5 bases, there was a span of 9 bases. CDR3 sequence: CASSVTGHEQYF. In DNA form, the CDR3 reads TGTGCCAGCAGTGTCACAGGGCACGAGCAGTACTTC.

V and J are TRBV4-1 and TRBJ2-1; TRBD2 matches at 7 bases. The V gene's germline CDR1 is MGHRA and CDR2 YSYEKL. The CDR3 has 17 residues. Germline trimming cut 2 bases from V and 1 base from J; bases unmatched to any gene: 8. CDR3 loop: CASSQPRWTRSYNEQFF. In nucleotides, the CDR3 is TGCGCCAGCAGCCAACCCCGTTGGACTAGGTCCTACAATGAGCAGTTCTTC.

The genes are TRBV27 and TRBJ2-7, with a tentative D call TRBD2 (5 bases). V shed 3 bases and J shed 3 bases, with 9 bases lying between them. The CDR3 has 13 residues. The germline V gene has CDR1 MNHEY and CDR2 SMNVEV (reference sequence). The CDR3 loop reads CASSFGGGYEQYF. The CDR3 nucleotides are TGTGCCAGCAGTTTTGGAGGAGGCTACGAGCAGTACTTC.

This clone has just a few counts. Here the CDR3 DNA reads TGTGCCAGCAGCCAAGACAGGGAGGACCTAGGGGGCTACACCTTC. This encodes CASSQDREDLGGYTF. The chain recombines TRBV5-4 with TRBJ1-2; 7 positions match TRBD1. The CDR3 covers 15 residues. Germline assignment: CDR1 SGHNT and CDR2 YYREEE (reference sequence). V gave up 4 bases and J gave up 8 bases; unmatched junction bases: 14.

This chain uses TRBV10-3 with TRBJ1-2; D is perhaps TRBD1 (6 bases). CDR3 size: 14 residues. The V gene's germline CDR1 is ENHRY and CDR2 SYGVKD. The ends were cut back, 3 bases at V and 4 bases at J, with 12 bases in the middle. CDR3 region: CAISDVQGSYGYTF. In nucleotides, the CDR3 is TGTGCCATCAGTGACGTACAGGGCAGCTATGGCTACACCTTC.

The chain uses TRBV2 and TRBJ1-2; no reliable D call. Between the trimmed V and J ends, which lost 9 bases and 6 bases, there was a span of 5 bases. The CDR3 covers 9 residues. The germline V gene has CDR1 SNHLY and CDR2 FYNNEI. The CDR3 region has the DNA TGTGCCAGGCCTAATGGCTACACCTTC. Translating it yields CARPNGYTF.

The chain is built from TRBV30 and TRBJ1-3, with 10 bases that match TRBD1. Trimming cost V 7 bases and J 3 bases; bases outside gene matches: 9. The CDR3 has 15 residues. Germline CDR1 GTSNPN, CDR2 SVGIG (reference sequence). The CDR3 DNA reads TGTGCCTACCACCGGGACAGGGGATTTGGAAACACCATATATTTT. Translating gives CAYHRDRGFGNTIYF.

The V call is TRBV29-1, the J call TRBJ1-1; D ambiguous. CDR1 and CDR2 (germline): SQVTM, ANQGSEA. This CDR3 is 12 amino acids long. Trimming cost V 6 bases and J 5 bases, with 13 bases left between them. The CDR3 reads CSVAPGGTEAFF. The CDR3, as DNA: TGCAGCGTCGCACCGGGTGGGACTGAAGCTTTCTTT.

The V call is TRBV11-2, the J call TRBJ1-3; D gene unclear. CDR1 is SGHAT, CDR2 FQNNGV, per germline. Trimming left V 0 bases short and J 8 bases short, with 8 bases between. The CDR3 consists of 13 residues. The DNA of the CDR3 is TGTGCCAGCAGCTTAGATTCGGGATACACCATATATTTT. It is translated as CASSLDSGYTIYF.

The chain carries TRBV7-6 and TRBJ2-1, with 14 bases identical to TRBD2. The CDR3 runs to 16 residues. The V gene's germline CDR1 is SGHVS and CDR2 FNYEAQ. The V gene end was trimmed by 3 bases and the J gene end by 5 bases; junction bases not matched to a gene: 3. The CDR3 region has the DNA TGTGCCAGCAGCTTGACTAGCGGGAGGGCCGACAATGAGCAGTTCTTC. It is translated as CASSLTSGRADNEQFF.

The V call is TRBV28, the J call TRBJ2-7; perhaps TRBD1 as D (6 bases). Per germline, CDR1 MDHEN and CDR2 SYDVKM. The CDR3 length is 17 residues. Trimming took off 6 bases at V and 0 bases at J, with 21 bases between the two ends. The CDR3, as DNA: TGTGCCAGCAGCAGCACCGGGACACAAAAAATCTCCTACGAGCAGTACTTC. Its translation: CASSSTGTQKISYEQYF. Using reference TRBV28 and TRBJ2-7 for the parts outside the CDR3, the full variable domain is DVKVTQSSRYLVKRTGEKVFLECVQDMDHENMFWYRQDPGLGLRLIYFSYDVKMKEKGDIPEGYSVSREKKERFSLILESASTNQTSMYLCASSSTGTQKISYEQYFGPGTRLTVT.

This clone was counted once. The gene calls are TRBV27 and TRBJ2-5; a weak D match, TRBD1 (5 bases). Matching the DNA end better, TRBJ2-7 makes the J call doubtful. There are 14 residues in the CDR3. CDR1 MNHEY and CDR2 SMNVEV come from the germline V gene (reference sequence). The DNA for the CDR3 is TGTGCCAGCAGTTTTAGCAGGGATGGGGCCGAGCAGTACTTC. Translation: CASSFSRDGAEQYF.

The V gene is TRBV19, the J gene TRBJ2-3; TRBD1 matches at 12 bases. Germline lookup yields CDR1 LNHDA and CDR2 SQIVND (reference sequence). V trimming: 4 bases; J trimming: 4 bases; junction bases outside the gene matches: 6. The CDR3 contains 16 residues. CDR3 nucleotide sequence: TGTGCCAGTAGTACACGGGACAGGGGGCCTGCAGATACGCAGTATTTT. Translating gives CASSTRDRGPADTQYF. The full variable domain, rest sourced from reference TRBV19 and TRBJ2-3, is DGGITQSPKYLFRKEGQNVTLSCEQNLNHDAMYWYRQDPGQGLRLIYYSQIVNDFQKGDIAEGYSVSREKKESFPLTVTSAQKNPTAFYLCASSTRDRGPADTQYFGPGTRLTVL.

This clone was seen a handful of times. This CDR3 is missing its conserved last phenylalanine or tryptophan, likely due to a read error. It is unclear where the CDR3 begins or ends on the DNA, so no DNA is shown, and the CDR3 is as TCRdb lists it. CDR3 amino acids: CSARVSRLLPG. The chain has TRBV20-1 and TRBJ2-3; TRBD2, the table's D call, lacks a check against the DNA. Germline-derived CDR1 and CDR2 are DFQATT and SNEGSKA (reference sequence). The CDR3 length is 11 residues, termini included.

This rearrangement joins TRBV6-5 to TRBJ2-4; 7 bases fit TRBD1. Trimming removed 7 bases from V and 6 bases from J; junction bases left unmatched: 6. The CDR3 has 13 residues. Germline assignment: CDR1 MNHEY and CDR2 SVGAGI. The DNA for the CDR3 is TGTGCCAGCACAACAGGGGCCTCAAACATTCAGTACTTC. It codes for CASTTGASNIQYF.

The chain uses TRBV29-1 and TRBJ2-3; D gene unclear. CDR3 length equals 11 residues. The germline V gene encodes CDR1 SQVTM and CDR2 ANQGSEA. CDR3 in amino acids: CSFARADTQYF. The DNA of the CDR3 is TGCAGTTTTGCCCGGGCAGATACGCAGTATTTT.

In this sample, this clone turned up a few times. V is TRBV27 and J is TRBJ2-2; TRBD1 is a possible D gene (6 bases). V lost 4 bases and J 1 base, leaving 10 bases between the germline ends. The CDR3 consists of 15 residues. CDR1 and CDR2 from the germline V gene are MNHEY and SMNVEV (reference sequence). CDR3 DNA sequence: TGTGCCAGCAGTTATTCGACAGGGAACACCGGGGAGCTGTTTTTT. This gives the protein CASSYSTGNTGELFF.